These T cell receptor beta chains were read from a single sample in a study of cytomegalovirus exposure and HLA in healthy donors. Produced via immunoSEQ multiplex PCR; TCRdb's table is partial and in-frame only. The table records about 150,000 clones, about 75% of them present only once. The sequencing sample was made of PBMCs. Source of these receptors: a male donor in good health and CMV-seronegative. CDR3s include the opening cysteine and the closing phenylalanine or tryptophan. D genes are given only for firm matches. Clone size, where shown, is once, few, many, or a class for clones that have expanded.

>TRBD1|14|.|TRBJ1-5|TRBV2
CASSGDSLNQPQHF
TGTGCCAGCAGCGGGGACAGCTTAAATCAGCCCCAGCATTTT
>TRBD2|15|few|TRBJ2-2|TRBV27
CASSLREGMDGELFF
TGTGCCAGCAGTTTAAGGGAGGGGATGGACGGGGAGCTGTTTTTT
>.|15|.|TRBJ1-6|TRBV5-6
CASSLAGTYNSPLHF
TGTGCCAGCAGCCTGGCGGGAACCTATAATTCACCCCTCCACTTT
>.|18|.|TRBJ2-7|TRBV11-2
CASSLLADPLRSSYGQYF
TGTGCCAGCAGCTTATTAGCGGACCCCCTACGGAGCTCCTACGGGCAGTACTTC
>TRBD2|15|once|TRBJ2-1|TRBV5-6
CASSLGLASYNEQFF
TGTGCCAGCAGCTTGGGACTAGCGTCCTACAATGAGCAGTTCTTC
>.|13|.|TRBJ2-5|TRBV11-3
CASSLGTQETQYF
TGTGCCAGCAGCTTGGGCACCCAAGAGACCCAGTACTTC
>.|18|.|TRBJ2-6|TRBV7-2
CASSSRDSRPSGANVLTF
TGTGCCAGCAGCTCCCGGGACTCAAGACCCTCTGGGGCCAACGTCCTGACTTTC
>TRBD2|16|.|TRBJ2-1|TRBV19
CASSIQGLAAYNEQFF
TGTGCCAGTAGTATTCAAGGGCTAGCGGCCTACAATGAGCAGTTCTTC
>.|10|.|TRBJ1-1|TRBV6-1
CATYRAEAFF
TGTGCCACATACAGGGCCGAAGCTTTCTTT
>.|13|.|TRBJ2-7|TRBV27
CASTSDRSHEQYF
TGTGCCAGCACCTCAGACAGGTCTCACGAGCAGTACTTC
>.|15|.|TRBJ2-7|TRBV4-1
CASSQDRFLSYEQYF
TGCGCCAGCAGCCAAGACAGGTTCCTCTCCTACGAGCAGTACTTC